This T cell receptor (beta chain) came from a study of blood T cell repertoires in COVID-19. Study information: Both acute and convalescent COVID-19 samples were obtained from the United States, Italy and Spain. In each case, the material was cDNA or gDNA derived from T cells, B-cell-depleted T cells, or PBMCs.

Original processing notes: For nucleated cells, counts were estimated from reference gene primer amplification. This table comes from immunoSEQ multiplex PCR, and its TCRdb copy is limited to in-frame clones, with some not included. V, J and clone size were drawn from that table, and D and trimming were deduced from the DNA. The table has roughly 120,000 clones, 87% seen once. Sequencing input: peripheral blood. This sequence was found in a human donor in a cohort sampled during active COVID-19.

CDR3 in amino acids: CASSYLFSGRGSGELFF. The CDR3 region has the DNA TGTGCCAGCAGTTACCTCTTTAGCGGGAGAGGTTCCGGGGAGCTGTTTTTT. The V and J genes are TRBV6-2 or TRBV6-3 and TRBJ2-2; 9 bases are shared with TRBD2. The J segment lost 6 bases and the V segment lost 2 bases, leaving 10 bases of the junction unmatched. There are 17 residues in the CDR3. Germline-derived CDR1 and CDR2 are MNHEY and SVGEGT.